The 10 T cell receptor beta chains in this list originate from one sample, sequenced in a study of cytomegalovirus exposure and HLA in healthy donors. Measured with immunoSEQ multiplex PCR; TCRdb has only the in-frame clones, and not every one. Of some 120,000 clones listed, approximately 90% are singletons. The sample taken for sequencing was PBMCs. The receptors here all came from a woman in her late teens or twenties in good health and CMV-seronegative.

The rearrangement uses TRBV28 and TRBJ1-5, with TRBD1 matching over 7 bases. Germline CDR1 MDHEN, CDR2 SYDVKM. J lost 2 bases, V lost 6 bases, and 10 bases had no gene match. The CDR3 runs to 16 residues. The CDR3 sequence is CASRPQKQGRNQPQHF. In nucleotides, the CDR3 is TGTGCCAGCAGACCACAAAAACAGGGGCGCAATCAGCCCCAGCATTTT.

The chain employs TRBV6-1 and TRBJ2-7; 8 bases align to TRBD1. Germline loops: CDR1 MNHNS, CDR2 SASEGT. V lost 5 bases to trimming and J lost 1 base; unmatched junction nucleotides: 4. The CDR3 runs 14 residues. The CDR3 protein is CASSIRDRSYEQYF. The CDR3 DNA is TGTGCCAGCAGTATCCGGGACAGGTCCTACGAGCAGTACTTC.

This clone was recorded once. The CDR3 protein is CASSSGGKRAFF. As DNA, the CDR3 is TGTGCCAGCAGTTCAGGGGGCAAGAGGGCTTTCTTT. J is TRBJ1-1 and V is TRBV6-5, with 8 positions matching TRBD1. CDR3 length: 12 residues. Germline V gives CDR1 MNHEY, CDR2 SVGAGI. Trimming took 4 bases from V and 11 from J; bases not matched to a gene: 6.

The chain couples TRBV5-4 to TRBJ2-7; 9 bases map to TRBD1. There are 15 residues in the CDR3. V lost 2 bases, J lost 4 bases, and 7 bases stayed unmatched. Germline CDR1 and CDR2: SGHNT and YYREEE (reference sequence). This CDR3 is CASSFLTGGDYEQYF. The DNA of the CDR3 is TGTGCCAGCAGCTTCTTAACAGGGGGCGATTACGAGCAGTACTTC.

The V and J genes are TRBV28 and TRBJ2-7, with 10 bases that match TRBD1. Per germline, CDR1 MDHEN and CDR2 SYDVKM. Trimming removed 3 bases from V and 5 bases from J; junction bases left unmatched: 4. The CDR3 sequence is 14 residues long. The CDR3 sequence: CASSLGQGWHEQYF. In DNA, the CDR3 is TGTGCCAGCAGTTTGGGACAGGGGTGGCACGAGCAGTACTTC.

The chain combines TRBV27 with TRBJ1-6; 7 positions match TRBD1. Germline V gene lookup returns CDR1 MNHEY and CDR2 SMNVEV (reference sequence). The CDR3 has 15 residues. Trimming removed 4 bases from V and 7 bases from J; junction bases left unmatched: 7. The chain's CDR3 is CASSYTGQWNSPLHF. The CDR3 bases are TGTGCCAGCAGTTATACGGGACAGTGGAATTCACCCCTCCACTTT.

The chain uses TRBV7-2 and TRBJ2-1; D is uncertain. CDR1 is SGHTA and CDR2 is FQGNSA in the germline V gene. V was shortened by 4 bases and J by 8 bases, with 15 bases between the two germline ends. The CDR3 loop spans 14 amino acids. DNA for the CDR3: TGTGCCAGCAGCTCCCGTGGTCATCGGTATGAGCAGTTCTTC. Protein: CASSSRGHRYEQFF.

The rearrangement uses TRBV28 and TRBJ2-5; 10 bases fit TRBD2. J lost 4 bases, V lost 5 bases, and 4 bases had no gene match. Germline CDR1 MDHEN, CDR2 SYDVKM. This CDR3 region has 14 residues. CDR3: CASSLAGESETQYF. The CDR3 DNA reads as TGTGCCAGCAGTCTAGCGGGAGAGTCAGAGACCCAGTACTTC.

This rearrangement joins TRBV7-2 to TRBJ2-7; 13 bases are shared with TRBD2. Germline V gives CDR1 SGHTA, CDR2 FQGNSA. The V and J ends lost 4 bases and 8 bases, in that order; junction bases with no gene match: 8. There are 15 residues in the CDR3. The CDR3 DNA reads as TGTGCCAGCAGCTCCCAGGGGACTAGCGGGATCAAGCAGTACTTC. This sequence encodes CASSSQGTSGIKQYF.

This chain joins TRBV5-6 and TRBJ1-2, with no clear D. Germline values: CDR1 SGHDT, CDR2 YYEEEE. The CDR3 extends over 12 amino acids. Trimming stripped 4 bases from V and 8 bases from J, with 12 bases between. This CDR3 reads CASSPSSRGYTF. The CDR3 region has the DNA TGTGCCAGCAGCCCCAGTTCTCGAGGCTACACCTTC. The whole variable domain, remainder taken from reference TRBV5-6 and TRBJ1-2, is DAGVTQSPTHLIKTRGQQVTLRCSPKSGHDTVSWYQQALGQGPQFIFQYYEEEERQRGNFPDRFSGHQFPNYSSELNVNALLLGDSALYLCASSPSSRGYTFGSGTRLTVV.